One and the same sample provided the 6 T cell receptor beta chains below, sequenced in a study of CD8 T cell repertoires and HIV-1 epitope variants. TCRdb's table, derived via immunoSEQ multiplex PCR, lists solely in-frame clones and lacks some. The sample has 4,000 to 5,500 clones; approximately 71% are singletons. These TCRs are of unknown antigen specificity. Sequenced sample: cultured CD8+ T cells derived from PBMCs. The receptors shown here come from a male donor with HIV.

V usage is TRBV6-5 and J usage is TRBJ2-7, with D maybe TRBD1 (6 bases). Per the germline V gene, CDR1 is MNHEY and CDR2 is SVGAGI. The length of the CDR3 is 13 residues. V lost 2 bases and J 6 bases, leaving 11 bases between the germline ends. In nucleotides, the CDR3 is TGTGCCAGCAGTTACGGGGCACAGGGCGAGCAGTACTTC. This codes for CASSYGAQGEQYF.

The chain has TRBV19 and TRBJ2-2; TRBD1 matches at 7 bases. The V segment lost 7 bases and the J segment 5 bases; nucleotides outside the gene matches: 7. The CDR3 has 14 amino acids. In germline, CDR1 is LNHDA, CDR2 SQIVND (reference sequence). CDR3 sequence (DNA): TGTGCCAGTATACAGTCAGGGGGAACCGGGGAGCTGTTTTTT. Its protein is CASIQSGGTGELFF.

The chain employs TRBV6-4 and TRBJ1-1; weak D call: TRBD1 (6 bases). The CDR3 has 13 amino acids. Between the trimmed V and J ends, which lost 3 bases and 3 bases, there was a span of 8 bases. CDR1 and CDR2 (germline): MRHNA, SNTAGT. The CDR3 here is CASSDTGYTEAFF. The CDR3 bases are TGTGCCAGCAGTGATACAGGGTACACTGAAGCTTTCTTT.

The chain recombines TRBV5-5 with TRBJ1-2; 7 nucleotides match TRBD1. Germline CDR1 and CDR2: SGHKS and YYEKEE (reference sequence). The junction had 13 bases not matched to a gene; V was cut back by 4 bases and J by 7 bases. The CDR3 loop spans 15 amino acids. CDR3 bases: TGTGCCAGCAGCCTAGGGGACAGCGGGAGGGGTGGCTACACCTTC. Protein product: CASSLGDSGRGGYTF.

This clone came up a few times. The chain combines TRBV6-5 with TRBJ2-7, with 7 bases identical to TRBD1. CDR3 length: 14 residues. CDR1 MNHEY and CDR2 SVGAGI come from the germline V gene. Trimming took 2 bases from V and 0 from J; bases not matched to a gene: 1. CDR3 nucleotide sequence: TGTGCCAGCAGTTACGGGACAGACTCCTACGAGCAGTACTTC. The encoded protein is CASSYGTDSYEQYF.

This clone was recorded a few times. V gene TRBV20-1 combines with J gene TRBJ1-1, with a tentative D call TRBD1 (5 bases). Germline assignment: CDR1 DFQATT and CDR2 SNEGSKA (reference sequence). The CDR3 covers 11 residues. V lost 5 bases and J 8 bases, leaving 12 bases between the germline ends. Here the CDR3 DNA reads TGCAGTGCTGGGGACGGAGTCGAAGCTTTCTTT. Translating gives CSAGDGVEAFF.